This T cell receptor (beta chain) was documented in a study of monozygotic twins with cystic fibrosis. As to this clone: Its antigen is unknown.

The germline gives CDR1 SNHLY, CDR2 FYNNEI. The CDR3 has 16 residues. The trim removed 1 base at V and 8 bases at J, leaving 11 bases unmatched. Data came from immunoSEQ multiplex PCR; TCRdb stores just in-frame clones and leaves some out. This sample has 30,000 to 35,000 clones, with just over 95% found just once. Study results and caveats: Low clonality (median about 0.0095) suggested a mostly naive repertoire. V usage most resembled the co-twin in 13 of 16 pairs. Monozygotic CF twin pairs shared significantly more nucleotide-identical clonotypes than unrelated CF individuals did.

This rearrangement joins TRBV2 to TRBJ1-3, with 7 nucleotides matching TRBD1. The receptor was isolated from a girl aged 2 to 9 with cystic fibrosis. Sample: blood. The CDR3 loop is CASSEETGMRGYTIYF. The DNA for the CDR3 is TGTGCCAGCAGTGAAGAGACAGGGATGAGAGGTTACACCATATATTTT.